The 20 T cell receptor beta chains below all came from one sample that was sequenced in a study of vaccination and CD4 T cells after COVID-19 (dated by TCRdb to between 2021 and 2023). The library came from PCR. Sequencing was performed on an Illumina iSeq 100. DNA from cultured CD4+ T cells underwent TCR sequencing with the Oncomine TCR Beta short-read assay at the Johns Hopkins FTIC core. TCRdb reworked the public reads: Q25 trimming with fastp, MiXCR clone assembly, productive beta chains retained. Duplicate CDR3 protein sequences are folded into a single record with the most common DNA and genes. This sample gives about 20,000 distinct CDR3 sequences in total; 30% to 35% of them show up just once. The biggest ten clones account for over 10% of the sample. These receptors have no known antigen. Reading the label with the study, this specimen's treatment or condition is: roughly 11-day PBMC culture with coronavirus spike peptide pools or control peptides (ViraFEST assay).

Sequencing used cultured CD4+ T cells from blood. These receptors all stem from a human donor with COVID-19.

V and J are TRBV7-2 and TRBJ2-1, with a possible D match to TRBD1 (6 bases). CDR1 is SGHTA and CDR2 is FQGNSA in the germline V gene. V was trimmed by 4 bases and J by 1 base, leaving 20 bases between them. The CDR3 has 18 residues. The CDR3 reads CASSSGYSTGRSYNEQFF. CDR3 bases: TGTGCCAGCAGCTCTGGTTATAGCACAGGGCGGTCCTACAATGAGCAGTTCTTC.

By share of the sample, this clonotype is medium-sized. The V gene is TRBV20-1, the J gene TRBJ1-1, with D unresolved. CDR1 and CDR2 from the germline V gene are DFQATT and SNEGSKA (reference sequence). The CDR3 contains 12 residues. The V end lost 4 bases, the J end lost 6 bases, and 12 bases lay between the germline ends. As DNA, the CDR3 is TGCAGTGCTAAGCCGACGGTATCTGAAGCTTTCTTT. As protein: CSAKPTVSEAFF.

The V and J genes are TRBV7-2 and TRBJ1-2; TRBD1 might be the D (5 bases). Between the trimmed V and J ends, which lost 4 bases and 6 bases, there was a span of 24 bases. The CDR3 is 17 residues long. CDR1 SGHTA and CDR2 FQGNSA come from the germline V gene. The CDR3 is CASSSQVWSFGGDGYTF. The CDR3 region has the DNA TGTGCCAGCAGCTCCCAGGTCTGGTCCTTTGGAGGGGATGGCTACACCTTC.

The chain uses TRBV11-2 and TRBJ1-2; possibly TRBD1 for D (6 bases). The CDR3 spans 15 residues. Trimming took off 5 bases at V and 0 bases at J, with 13 bases between the two ends. Germline CDR1 and CDR2: SGHAT and FQNNGV. The CDR3 DNA reads as TGTGCCAGCAGCGACACGGGGGGGCCTAACTATGGCTACACCTTC. Protein product: CASSDTGGPNYGYTF.

Only a few counts were recorded for this clonotype. The chain links TRBV10-1 to TRBJ1-1, with a weak D call TRBD1 (6 bases). V was cut by 6 bases and J by 1 base, with 9 bases left in between. This CDR3 spans 13 amino acids. Germline V CDR1 and CDR2: WNHNN, SYGVQD (reference sequence). Here the CDR3 reads CASRRQENTEAFF. The CDR3 DNA reads TGCGCCAGCAGGAGACAGGAGAACACTGAAGCTTTCTTT.

J is TRBJ2-7 and V is TRBV6-2 or TRBV6-3, with 15 bases lining up with TRBD2. The germline V gene has CDR1 MNHEY and CDR2 SVGEGT. The CDR3 consists of 16 residues. V gave up 7 bases and J gave up 0 bases; unmatched junction bases: 4. Written as DNA, the CDR3 is TGTGCCAGCACGGGACTAGCGGGGGGTCGCTCCTACGAGCAGTACTTC. Its protein is CASTGLAGGRSYEQYF.

The CDR3 DNA follows: TGTGCCAGCACCCAGACGGGGTCGACTGAAGCTTTCTTT. Amino acids: CASTQTGSTEAFF. This rearrangement joins TRBV6-1 to TRBJ1-1; no clear D. CDR1 MNHNS and CDR2 SASEGT come from the germline V gene. This CDR3 region has 13 residues. The germline V and J ends were trimmed by 7 bases and 5 bases, with 14 bases remaining between them.

The J gene is TRBJ2-2, the V gene TRBV2; D is undetermined. This CDR3 has 13 amino acids. Germline values: CDR1 SNHLY, CDR2 FYNNEI. The V end was cut by 7 bases, the J end by 6 bases, with 12 bases between. The chain's CDR3 is CASMENGAGELFF. The CDR3 DNA reads as TGTGCCAGCATGGAGAATGGAGCCGGGGAGCTGTTTTTT.

The chain is built from TRBV15 and TRBJ2-5; the match to TRBD2 covers 9 bases. Germline CDR1 LNHNV, CDR2 YYDKDF (reference sequence). The trim removed 8 bases at V and 0 bases at J, leaving 4 bases unmatched. There are 14 residues in the CDR3. The CDR3 DNA reads TGTGCCACCTCTCTAGCGGGGAACCAAGAGACCCAGTACTTC. As protein: CATSLAGNQETQYF.

In this sample, this clonotype is medium-sized. This rearrangement joins TRBV20-1 to TRBJ1-5; 8 positions match TRBD1. The germline V gene has CDR1 DFQATT and CDR2 SNEGSKA (reference sequence). J lost 7 bases, V lost 5 bases, and 7 bases had no gene match. This CDR3 has 13 residues. CDR3 nucleotide sequence: TGCAGTGCTGGGCAGGGGGCTTTCCAGCCCCAGCATTTT. Protein product: CSAGQGAFQPQHF.

The chain couples TRBV2 to TRBJ1-2, with TRBD1 as a possible D gene (6 bases). Trimming stripped 8 bases from V and 6 bases from J, with 22 bases between. Per germline, CDR1 SNHLY and CDR2 FYNNEI. This CDR3 has 15 amino acids. The CDR3 bases are TGTGCCAGCTACCCCGGAGCGGAACAGGGCAATGGCTACACCTTC. Amino acids: CASYPGAEQGNGYTF.

The chain joins TRBV4-1 to TRBJ1-1; TRBD1 matches at 7 bases. This CDR3 has 18 residues. Germline-derived CDR1 and CDR2 are MGHRA and YSYEKL. Germline trimming cut 6 bases from V and 0 bases from J; bases unmatched to any gene: 16. Written as DNA, the CDR3 is TGCGCCAGCAGGGCAATCCGGGACAGTGACCTCATGAACACTGAAGCTTTCTTT. Protein product: CASRAIRDSDLMNTEAFF.

This chain uses TRBV6-5 with TRBJ1-4; D remains ambiguous. This CDR3 region has 11 residues. The germline V gene has CDR1 MNHEY and CDR2 SVGAGI. Trimming took 4 bases from V and 13 from J, leaving 10 bases between them. The CDR3 region has the DNA TGTGCCAGCAGTTGGGTTGATAGACTGTTTTTT. Translating gives CASSWVDRLFF.

This clonotype was detected a few times. This sequence joins TRBV19 and TRBJ2-3; D might be TRBD1 (5 bases). Trimming pared 8 bases from V and 2 bases from J, leaving 8 bases between. The V gene's germline CDR1 is LNHDA and CDR2 SQIVND (reference sequence). The CDR3 has 12 residues. The CDR3 reads CASGHLTDTQYF. CDR3 coding DNA: TGTGCCAGTGGACACCTCACAGATACGCAGTATTTT.

The genes are TRBV24-1 and TRBJ2-1; D perhaps matches TRBD2 (6 bases). The CDR3 totals 13 residues. The V and J ends lost 6 bases and 7 bases respectively, with 12 bases between them. Germline values: CDR1 KGHDR, CDR2 SFDVKD. The CDR3 region is CATSLGGGNEQFF. DNA for the CDR3: TGTGCCACCAGTTTGGGAGGAGGTAATGAGCAGTTCTTC.

The chain is built from TRBV18 and TRBJ1-4, with D maybe TRBD1 (5 bases). The germline V gene encodes CDR1 KGHSH and CDR2 LQKENI. Trimming pared 4 bases from V and 8 bases from J, leaving 14 bases between. CDR3 length: 14 amino acids. The CDR3 spells CASSLSGRQEKLFF. The DNA for the CDR3 is TGTGCCAGCTCACTATCGGGACGTCAGGAAAAACTGTTTTTT. Using reference TRBV18 and TRBJ1-4 for the parts outside the CDR3, the full variable domain is NAGVMQNPRHLVRRRGQEARLRCSPMKGHSHVYWYRQLPEEGLKFMVYLQKENIIDESGMPKERFSAEFPKEGPSILRIQQVVRGDSAAYFCASSLSGRQEKLFFGSGTQLSVL.

This clonotype was observed a few times. This chain joins TRBV20-1 and TRBJ2-5; D ambiguous. The V end was cut by 2 bases, the J end by 1 base, with 11 bases between. Germline V gives CDR1 DFQATT, CDR2 SNEGSKA (reference sequence). The CDR3 length is 14 residues. The CDR3 DNA sequence: TGCAGTGCTAGAAAGCCGGCCAGCCAAGAGACCCAGTACTTC. It codes for CSARKPASQETQYF.

The genes are TRBV7-9 and TRBJ1-4; tentative D call: TRBD1 (5 bases). The length of the CDR3 is 15 residues. CDR1 SEHNR and CDR2 FQNEAQ come from the germline V gene (reference sequence). Trimming removed 4 bases from V and 6 bases from J, with 15 bases in between. The CDR3: CASSWSRDGHEKLFF. The CDR3 coding sequence is TGTGCCAGCAGCTGGTCCCGGGACGGCCATGAAAAACTGTTTTTT.

The chain links TRBV19 to TRBJ1-4, with D perhaps TRBD1 (6 bases). V lost 6 bases to trimming and J lost 6 bases, with 17 bases between them. This CDR3 is built from 15 residues. Germline V lookup: CDR1 LNHDA, CDR2 SQIVND (reference sequence). CDR3 nucleotides: TGTGCCAGTAGACCCCTCGGGGGGCGTGATGAAAAACTGTTTTTT. It translates to CASRPLGGRDEKLFF.

The chain uses TRBV12-3 or TRBV12-4 and TRBJ1-1; weak D call: TRBD1 (5 bases). The V end lost 3 bases, the J end lost 1 base, and 6 bases lay between the germline ends. CDR3 length: 13 amino acids. This CDR3 reads CASSFGQNTEAFF. In DNA form, the CDR3 reads TGTGCCAGCAGTTTTGGACAGAACACTGAAGCTTTCTTT.